One sample yielded the 3 T cell receptor beta chains listed below, sequenced in a study of shared clonotypes between healthy human individuals. Sequencing used immunoSEQ multiplex PCR; TCRdb keeps in-frame clones, though not all of them. The sample lists hundreds of thousands of clones, about 76% occurring once. The specimen was PBMCs. Receptor source: a woman in her thirties or forties in good health. Some clones in this sample may be carry-over from other donors' samples.

The J gene is TRBJ2-3, the V gene TRBV2; D is ambiguous. Trimming shortened V by 0 bases and J by 6 bases, and 7 bases separated the two germline ends. The CDR3 spans 13 residues. The germline CDR1 and CDR2 sequences are SNHLY and FYNNEI. The CDR3, as DNA: TGTGCCAGCAGTGAAGCGAGGTGGGATACGCAGTATTTT. The encoded protein is CASSEARWDTQYF.

V usage is TRBV28 and J usage is TRBJ1-5; D may be TRBD1 (6 bases). V lost 7 bases to trimming and J lost 1 base, with 14 bases between them. CDR1 and CDR2 (germline): MDHEN, SYDVKM. The CDR3 spans 15 residues. As DNA, the CDR3 is TGTGCCAGCACTCCTGGAGGGGGAAGCAATCAGCCCCAGCATTTT. It codes for CASTPGGGSNQPQHF.

The chain combines TRBV2 with TRBJ2-3; 10 nucleotides agree with TRBD2. Germline lookup yields CDR1 SNHLY and CDR2 FYNNEI. This CDR3 has 19 amino acids. With 2 bases clipped from V and 3 bases from J, the junction kept 14 bases outside the gene matches. The CDR3 coding sequence is TGTGCCAGCAGTGAATTGGTAGCGGGAGGCCCACCAACGACAGATACGCAGTATTTT. Protein sequence: CASSELVAGGPPTTDTQYF. The variable domain in full, completed from reference TRBV2 and TRBJ2-3, reads EPEVTQTPSHQVTQMGQEVILRCVPISNHLYFYWYRQILGQKVEFLVSFYNNEISEKSEIFDDQFSVERPDGSNFTLKIRSTKLEDSAMYFCASSELVAGGPPTTDTQYFGPGTRLTVL.